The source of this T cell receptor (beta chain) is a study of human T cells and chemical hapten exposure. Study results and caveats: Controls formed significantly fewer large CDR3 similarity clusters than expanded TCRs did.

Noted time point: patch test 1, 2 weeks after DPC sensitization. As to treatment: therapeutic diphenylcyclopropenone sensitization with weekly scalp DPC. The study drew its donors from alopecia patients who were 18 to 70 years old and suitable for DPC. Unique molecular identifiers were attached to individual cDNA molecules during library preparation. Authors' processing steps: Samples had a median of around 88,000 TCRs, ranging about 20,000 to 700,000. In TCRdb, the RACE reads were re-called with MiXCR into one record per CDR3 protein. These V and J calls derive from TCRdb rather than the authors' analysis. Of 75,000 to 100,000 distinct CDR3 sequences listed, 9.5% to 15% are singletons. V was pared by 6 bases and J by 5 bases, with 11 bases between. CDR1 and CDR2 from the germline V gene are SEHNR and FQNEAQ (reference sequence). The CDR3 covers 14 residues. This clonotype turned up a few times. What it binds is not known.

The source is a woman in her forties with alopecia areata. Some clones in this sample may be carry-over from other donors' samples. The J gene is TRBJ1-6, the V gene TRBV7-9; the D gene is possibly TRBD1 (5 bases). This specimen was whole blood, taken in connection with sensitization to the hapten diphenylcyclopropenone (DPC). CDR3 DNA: TGTGCCAGCAGAACCGACAGAGATAATTCACCCCTCCACTTT. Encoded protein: CASRTDRDNSPLHF.